The TCR beta chain described here comes from a study of technical replicates of blood from a handful of donors (dated by TCRdb to the late 2010s). Concerning this clone: The antigen it binds to is not known. Base qualities are not recorded, but no much larger clone differs from it by a single base.

The library was prepared using the immunoSEQ multiplex PCR assay. The source is immuneACCESS, and TCRdb retained only in-frame sequences with V and J called. Part of the clones is not carried over; for the studies checked, unresolved V genes explain less than half of this, and the remainder is unexplained. Within this sample are about 100,000 clones, with 90% to 97% of them counted one time only. The top ten constitute about 0.21% of the sample. From the cysteine through the phenylalanine, the CDR3 covers 17 amino acids. The entry retains the CDR3 DNA only, 51 bases that are in frame from base 1. CDR1 and CDR2 are drawn from the germline V gene: MDHEN, SYDVKM. V trim: 4 bases; J trim: 5 bases; unmatched bases: 12.

The TCR comes from a human donor in good health. Source material: T cells isolated from PBMCs. This chain joins TRBV28 to TRBJ1-2; TRBD1 matches 11 bases in the middle. The CDR3 loop reads CASSSAGQGASRYGYTF. In nucleotide form, the sequence is TGTGCCAGCAGTTCCGCCGGACAGGGGGCTTCCAGATATGGCTACACCTTC.